A selection of T cell receptor beta chains follows, all from one sample in a study of cytomegalovirus exposure and HLA in healthy donors. Assay: immunoSEQ multiplex PCR; the TCRdb copy retains only in-frame clones and omits some. The table counts about 170,000 clones; around 0.79% lies in the top ten. What was sequenced was PBMCs. The receptors were gathered from a woman aged 18-29 years in good health and CMV-seropositive. Both conserved end residues are trimmed from each CDR3. The D gene is left open where the match is weak.

TRBD2 TRBV11-2 ASSLGASGGQQETQY
TRBD1 TRBV5-8 ASSPQGAVGQETQY
- TRBV4-2 ASSEGGGLDEQY
TRBD2 TRBV6-4 ASSLAGERNEQF
- TRBV6-6 ASSLTGHGTEAF
TRBD1 TRBV27 ASPDRDRGPAGELF
- TRBV6-5 ASRGTGTNEKLF
TRBD1 TRBV6-5 ASSYSYRGNGYT
- TRBV19 ASSIVGGARGGELF
- TRBV5-1 ASSLARAGELF
TRBD1 TRBV28 ASRIFRGPSPRNTEAF
- TRBV19 ASSARQVNAEAF
TRBD1 TRBV7-6 ASSPRPGQSYNEQF
TRBD2 TRBV5-1 ASSPASGVYNEQF
TRBD2 TRBV6-1 ASISSGGGSDTQY
- TRBV5-6 ASSLGVGPGYT
- TRBV15 ATSRETDMVPQPQH
- TRBV6-1 ASSQESTTTGNTIY
TRBD2 TRBV5-6 ASSSMGRGGGDEQY
- TRBV2 ASARGVVNEQF
- TRBV7-9 ASSSGAEAF
- TRBV23-1 ASSQAGESYEQY
- TRBV7-3 ASSYHGAGELF
- TRBV29-1 SVEPTNTGELF
TRBD1 TRBV19 ASKGSGTGFQKLF
- TRBV7-8 ASSLAPRTAAFHPLH
- TRBV5-1 ASSTGDVNSGNTIY
- TRBV5-3 ARSFASGRYGYT
TRBD1 TRBV2 ASSAGTGEAF
TRBD1 TRBV11-3 ASSLVGGAGYT
- TRBV19 ASSILGRDYGYT
- TRBV5-6 ASGLVGGDYGYT
- TRBV7-6 ASSSGFVVVVEAF
- TRBV2 ASGDHSNQPQH
- TRBV14 ASSRTDLNSYNEQF
TRBD2 TRBV5-8 ASSLGLAANTGELF
TRBD2 TRBV2 ASSAGTSGGDNEQY
TRBD2 TRBV4-2 ASSQGDYLSSYEQY
- TRBV4-2 ASSQDRVGGEQF
TRBD1 TRBV7-6 ASSFGQGPIETQY
- TRBV11-3 ASRRQGTDTQY
- TRBV5-5 ASSLERSRAF
TRBD1 TRBV10-1 ASPDPGQGNEAF
TRBD1 TRBV5-1 ASSLVTGQANEKLF
- TRBV19 ASMYATGQPQH
- TRBV10-3 AISDPRGGDTQY
TRBD1 TRBV5-4 ASSRDRDSYEQY
- TRBV18 ASSPVGHHNEKLF
TRBD2 TRBV7-2 ASSISTSGDFYEQY
TRBD2 TRBV7-2 ASSSVAGRDEQY